The clone carrying this T cell receptor beta chain was seen only a few times. The study drew donors from healthy Caucasian individuals in Russia aged roughly 6 to 95. Isolation of PBMCs gave at least 7 million cells per sample. Per sample, at least 5.5 micrograms of total RNA were extracted. This entry is derived from a study of blood T cells in healthy people across ages. Overall study: Template switching retrieved approximately one barcoded beta molecule for each two T cells.

Sample-barcoded 5' priming and a J-beta primer mix drove a second PCR of roughly 7 to 11 cycles. Each CDR3 protein is one row after TCRdb ran MiXCR on the 5' RACE reads. This repertoire shows 550,000 to 750,000 distinct CDR3 sequences, around 20% found once; its top ten account for roughly 3.7%. Between the trimmed V and J ends, which lost 3 bases and 11 bases, there was a span of 14 bases. This CDR3 spans 13 amino acids. The chain joins TRBV12-3 or TRBV12-4 to TRBJ2-1; TRBD1 or TRBD2 may be the D gene (5 bases each). The sequenced sample was blood. The TCR was taken from a man aged 65-85 years in good health. The CDR3 nucleotides read TGTGCCAGCAGTTTGGGGGTGGGGATGAAGCAGTTCTTC. Its translation: CASSLGVGMKQFF.